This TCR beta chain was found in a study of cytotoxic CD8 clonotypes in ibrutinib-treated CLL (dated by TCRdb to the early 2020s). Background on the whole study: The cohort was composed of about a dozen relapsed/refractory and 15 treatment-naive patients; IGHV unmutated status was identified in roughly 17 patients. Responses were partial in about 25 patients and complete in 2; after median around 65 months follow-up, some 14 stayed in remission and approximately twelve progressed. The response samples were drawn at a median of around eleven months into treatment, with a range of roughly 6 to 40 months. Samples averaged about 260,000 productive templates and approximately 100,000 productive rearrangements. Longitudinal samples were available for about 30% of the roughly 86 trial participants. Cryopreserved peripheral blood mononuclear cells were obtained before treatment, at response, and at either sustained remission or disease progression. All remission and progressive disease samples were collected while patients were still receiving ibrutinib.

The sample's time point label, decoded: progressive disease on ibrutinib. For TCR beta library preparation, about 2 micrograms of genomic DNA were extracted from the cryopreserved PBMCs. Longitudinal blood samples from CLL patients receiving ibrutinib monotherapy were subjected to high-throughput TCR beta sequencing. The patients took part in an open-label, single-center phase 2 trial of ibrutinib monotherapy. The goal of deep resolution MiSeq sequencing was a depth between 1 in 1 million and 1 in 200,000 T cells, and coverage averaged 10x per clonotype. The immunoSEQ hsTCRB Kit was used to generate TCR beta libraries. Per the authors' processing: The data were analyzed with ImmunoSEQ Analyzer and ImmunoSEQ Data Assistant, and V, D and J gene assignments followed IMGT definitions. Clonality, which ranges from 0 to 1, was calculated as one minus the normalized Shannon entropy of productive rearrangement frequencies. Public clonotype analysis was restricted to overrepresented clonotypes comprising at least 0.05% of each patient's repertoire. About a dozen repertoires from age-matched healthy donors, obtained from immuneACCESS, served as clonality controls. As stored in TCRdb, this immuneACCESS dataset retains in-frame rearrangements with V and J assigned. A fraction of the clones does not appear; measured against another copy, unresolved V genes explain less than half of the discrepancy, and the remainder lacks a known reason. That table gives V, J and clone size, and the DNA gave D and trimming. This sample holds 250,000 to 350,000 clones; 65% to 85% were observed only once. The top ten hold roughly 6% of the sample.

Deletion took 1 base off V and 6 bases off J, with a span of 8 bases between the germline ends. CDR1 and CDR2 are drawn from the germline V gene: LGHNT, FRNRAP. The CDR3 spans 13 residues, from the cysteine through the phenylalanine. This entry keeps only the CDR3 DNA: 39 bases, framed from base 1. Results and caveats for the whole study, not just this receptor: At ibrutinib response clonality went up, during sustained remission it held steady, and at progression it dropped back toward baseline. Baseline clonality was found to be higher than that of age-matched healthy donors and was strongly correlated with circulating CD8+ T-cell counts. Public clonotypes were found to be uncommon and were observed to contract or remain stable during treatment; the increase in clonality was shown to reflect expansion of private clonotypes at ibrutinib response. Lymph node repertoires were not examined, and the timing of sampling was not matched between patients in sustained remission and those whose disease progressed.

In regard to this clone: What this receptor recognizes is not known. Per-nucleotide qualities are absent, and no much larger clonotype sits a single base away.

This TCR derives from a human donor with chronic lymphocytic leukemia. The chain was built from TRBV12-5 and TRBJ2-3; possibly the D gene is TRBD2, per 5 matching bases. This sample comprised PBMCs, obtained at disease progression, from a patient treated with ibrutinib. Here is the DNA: TGTGCTAGTGGTTTGGGAGGCGGGGATACGCAGTATTTT. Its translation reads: CASGLGGGDTQYF.